This T cell receptor (beta chain) originates from a study of T cells after somatic rescue of genetic block. Libraries were prepared by immunoSEQ multiplex PCR; TCRdb keeps only in-frame clonotypes and omits some of them. The table includes about 88,000 clones, around 90% detected once. The CDR3 contains 15 residues. Trimming cost V 0 bases and J 0 bases, with 7 bases left between them. CDR1 and CDR2 from the germline V gene are SGDLS and YYNGEE. Sequencing used peripheral blood mononuclear cells (PBMCs). The chain recombines TRBV9 with TRBJ2-1, with D unclear. The sequence derives from a woman younger than 30. The chain's CDR3 is CASSVAGVSYNEQFF. The CDR3 bases are TGTGCCAGCAGCGTAGCTGGGGTCTCCTACAATGAGCAGTTCTTC. Complete variable domain (other parts from reference TRBV9 and TRBJ2-1): DSGVTQTPKHLITATGQRVTLRCSPRSGDLSVYWYQQSLDQGLQFLIQYYNGEERAKGNILERFSAQQFPDLHSELNLSSLELGDSALYFCASSVAGVSYNEQFFGPGTRLTVL.